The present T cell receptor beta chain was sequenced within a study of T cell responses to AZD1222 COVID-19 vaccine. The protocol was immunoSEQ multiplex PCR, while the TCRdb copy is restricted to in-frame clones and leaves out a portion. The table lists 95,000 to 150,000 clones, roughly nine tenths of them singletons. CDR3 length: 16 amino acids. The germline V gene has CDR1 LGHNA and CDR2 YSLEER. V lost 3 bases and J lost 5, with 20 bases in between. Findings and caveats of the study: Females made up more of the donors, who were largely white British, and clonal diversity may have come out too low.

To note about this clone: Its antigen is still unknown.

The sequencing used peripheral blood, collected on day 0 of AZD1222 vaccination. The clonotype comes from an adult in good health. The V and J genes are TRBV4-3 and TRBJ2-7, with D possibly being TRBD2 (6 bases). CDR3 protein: CASSQRVYGSWDEQYF. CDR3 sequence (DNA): TGCGCCAGCAGCCAGAGGGTTTACGGGAGCTGGGACGAGCAGTACTTC.